The clone carrying this T cell receptor (beta chain) was seen more than once but under ten times. Sequenced by immunoSEQ multiplex PCR; TCRdb stores in-frame clones only, minus some. The sample comprises about 160,000 clones, around 84% of which are singletons, and roughly 2% rests with the top ten. This entry is derived from a study of cytotoxic CD8 clonotypes in ibrutinib-treated CLL. Study at large: After median around six years, around 14 stayed in remission, about 12 progressed; responses about 25 partial, 2 complete.

The CDR3 is made up of 15 amino acids. Trimming stripped 1 base from V and 4 bases from J, with 14 bases between. Germline lookup yields CDR1 SGHDT and CDR2 YYEEEE. The TCR beta libraries used approximately 2 micrograms of genomic DNA that came from cryopreserved PBMCs. The input for sequencing was PBMCs, taken after 12 months of ibrutinib treatment. This sequence originates from a human donor with chronic lymphocytic leukemia. This chain uses TRBV5-6 with TRBJ1-2, with D hard to call. Written as DNA, the CDR3 is TGTGCCAGCAGCTTGATGGACGTGCTAGGCTATGGCTACACCTTC. Its translation: CASSLMDVLGYGYTF.